Listed here are 4 T cell receptor beta chains from one sample, sequenced in a study of T cell changes during pregnancy in multiple sclerosis. Repertoires were generated with immunoSEQ multiplex PCR, while TCRdb's copy carries only in-frame clones and drops some. Of about 36,000 clones detected, around nine tenths appear once; the ten largest clones hold 0.5% to 0.65%. The sample here was CD4+ T cells from peripheral blood mononuclear cells, taken in the first trimester of pregnancy. Receptors were obtained from a female donor with multiple sclerosis, enrolled in a pregnancy study.

The rearrangement joins TRBV9 to TRBJ1-2, with TRBD1 identical over 7 bases. This CDR3 has 15 amino acids. Per the germline V gene, CDR1 is SGDLS and CDR2 is YYNGEE. The junction had 8 bases not matched to a gene; V was cut back by 3 bases and J by 3 bases. CDR3 nucleotides: TGTGCCAGCAGCGAGGGCGACAGGGAGTACTATGGCTACACCTTC. Its translation is CASSEGDREYYGYTF.

J is TRBJ1-2 and V is TRBV29-1; D remains ambiguous. The V gene's germline CDR1 is SQVTM and CDR2 ANQGSEA. This CDR3 has 14 amino acids. The V gene lost 5 bases and the J gene lost 7 bases, with 20 bases spanning the gap. This chain's CDR3 is CSVSTLRTFIGYTF. The CDR3 bases are TGCAGCGTTTCCACGTTGAGGACTTTCATTGGCTACACCTTC.

The rearrangement joins TRBV25-1 to TRBJ2-5; unclear D gene. The J call is uncertain, as TRBJ2-7 better fits the DNA end. The CDR3 is 13 residues long. The germline V gene encodes CDR1 MGHDK and CDR2 SYGVNS. The CDR3 sequence: CASSEPPFHEQYF. Written as DNA, the CDR3 is TGTGCCAGCAGTGAACCCCCCTTTCACGAGCAGTACTTC.

This clone was picked up one time. The chain carries TRBV6-5 and TRBJ2-5, with D possibly TRBD1 on 6 matching bases. The V gene's germline CDR1 is MNHEY and CDR2 SVGAGI. This CDR3 region has 13 residues. Between the trimmed V and J ends, which lost 5 bases and 2 bases, there was a span of 9 bases. This CDR3 is CASSRDIQETQYF. DNA for the CDR3: TGTGCCAGCAGTCGGGACATACAAGAGACCCAGTACTTC.